Below are 5 T cell receptor beta chains sequenced from a single sample in a study of T and B cells in COVID-19 patients. From blood, about 220-500 ng of genomic DNA served as TRB template. Multiplex PCR with BIOMED2 TRB-A/B primer pools amplified TRB rearrangements. Each CDR3 protein is one row after TCRdb ran MiXCR on the multiplex PCR reads. Of roughly 9,400 distinct CDR3 sequences in the sample, 25% to 30% are singletons; the top ten hold approximately 25%. The sample consisted of blood. Source of these receptors: a human donor who had recovered from COVID-19.

The rearrangement uses TRBV5-1 and TRBJ1-2, with D perhaps matching TRBD1 (5 bases). The CDR3 is 14 amino acids. V lost 3 bases, J lost 4 bases, and 13 bases lay in between. CDR1 and CDR2 from the germline V gene are SGHRS and YFSETQ. CDR3 sequence (DNA): TGCGCCAGCAGCTACCCGGACACTTCCTATGGCTACACCTTC. Its translation: CASSYPDTSYGYTF.

The gene calls are TRBV24-1 and TRBJ2-1; 7 bases are a match to TRBD2. The length of the CDR3 is 18 residues. V lost 4 bases and J lost 3; bases outside the gene matches: 14. Germline CDR1 reads KGHDR; CDR2 reads SFDVKD. The CDR3 is CATSDTEGAGTFYNEQFF. The CDR3, as DNA: TGTGCCACCAGTGACACCGAAGGAGCGGGGACCTTCTACAATGAGCAGTTCTTC.

This chain joins TRBV7-6 and TRBJ1-3; D uncertain. Trimming removed 0 bases at V and 0 bases at J, with 9 bases between. The germline gives CDR1 SGHVS, CDR2 FNYEAQ. This CDR3 has 16 residues. Here the CDR3 reads CASSLASAGSGNTIYF. The CDR3 DNA reads as TGTGCCAGCAGCTTAGCGTCGGCAGGCTCTGGAAACACCATATATTTT. Together with reference TRBV7-6 and TRBJ1-3, the CDR3 gives the full variable domain: GAGVSQSPRYKVTKRGQDVALRCDPISGHVSLYWYRQALGQGPEFLTYFNYEAQQDKSGLPNDRFSAERPEGSISTLTIQRTEQRDSAMYRCASSLASAGSGNTIYFGEGSWLTVV.

This chain links TRBV6-5 with TRBJ2-3; 16 positions agree with TRBD2. The J segment lost 3 bases and the V segment lost 8 bases, leaving 8 bases of the junction unmatched. This CDR3 spans 17 amino acids. Germline V gene sequence: CDR1 MNHEY, CDR2 SVGAGI. Here the CDR3 reads CASGGTSGGAMTDTQYF. The CDR3 DNA sequence: TGTGCCAGCGGGGGGACTAGCGGGGGGGCAATGACAGATACGCAGTATTTT.

This chain uses TRBV28 with TRBJ2-1; D is perhaps TRBD2 (5 bases). The CDR3 is 14 residues long. V was pared by 3 bases and J by 4 bases, with 10 bases between. Looked up from germline, CDR1 is MDHEN and CDR2 is SYDVKM. CDR3 protein: CASSFSGKYNEQFF. The DNA of the CDR3 is TGTGCCAGCAGTTTTTCCGGGAAATACAATGAGCAGTTCTTC.